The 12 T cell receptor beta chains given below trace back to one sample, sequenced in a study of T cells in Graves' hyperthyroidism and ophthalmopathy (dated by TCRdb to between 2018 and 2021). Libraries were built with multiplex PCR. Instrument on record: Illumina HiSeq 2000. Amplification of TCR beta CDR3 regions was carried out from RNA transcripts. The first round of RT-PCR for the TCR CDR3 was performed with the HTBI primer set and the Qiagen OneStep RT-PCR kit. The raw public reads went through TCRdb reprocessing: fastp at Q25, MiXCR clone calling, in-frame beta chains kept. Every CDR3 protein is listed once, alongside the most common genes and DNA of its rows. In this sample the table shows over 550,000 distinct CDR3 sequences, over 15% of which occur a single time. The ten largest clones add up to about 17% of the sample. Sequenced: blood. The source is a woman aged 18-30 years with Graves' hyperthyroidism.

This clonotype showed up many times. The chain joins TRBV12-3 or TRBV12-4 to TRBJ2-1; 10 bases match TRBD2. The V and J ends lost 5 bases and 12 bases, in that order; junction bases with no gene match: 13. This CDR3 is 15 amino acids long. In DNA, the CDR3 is TGTGCCAGCAGTCCCAGGGCTAGCGGGGGAGTTAGGCAGTTCTTC. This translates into CASSPRASGGVRQFF.

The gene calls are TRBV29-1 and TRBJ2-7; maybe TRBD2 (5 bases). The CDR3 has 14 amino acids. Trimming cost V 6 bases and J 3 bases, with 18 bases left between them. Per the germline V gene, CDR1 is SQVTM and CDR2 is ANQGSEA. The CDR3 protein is CSVTFRGDLYEQYF. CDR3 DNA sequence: TGCAGCGTGACATTTCGGGGAGATCTCTACGAGCAGTACTTC.

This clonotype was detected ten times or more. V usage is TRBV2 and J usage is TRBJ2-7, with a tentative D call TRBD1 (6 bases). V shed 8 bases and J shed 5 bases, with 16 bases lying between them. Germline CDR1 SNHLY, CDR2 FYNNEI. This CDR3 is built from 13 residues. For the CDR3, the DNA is TGTGCCAGCCGACCTGACCAGGGGAACGAGCAGTACTTC. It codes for CASRPDQGNEQYF. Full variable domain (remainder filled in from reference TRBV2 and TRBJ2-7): EPEVTQTPSHQVTQMGQEVILRCVPISNHLYFYWYRQILGQKVEFLVSFYNNEISEKSEIFDDQFSVERPDGSNFTLKIRSTKLEDSAMYFCASRPDQGNEQYFGPGTRLTVT.

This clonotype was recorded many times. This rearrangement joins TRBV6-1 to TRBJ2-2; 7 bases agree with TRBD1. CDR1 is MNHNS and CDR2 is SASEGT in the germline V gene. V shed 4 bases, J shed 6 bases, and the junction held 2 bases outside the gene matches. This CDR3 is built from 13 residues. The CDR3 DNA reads TGTGCCAGCAGTGGACAGGGTCCCGGGGAGCTGTTTTTT. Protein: CASSGQGPGELFF.

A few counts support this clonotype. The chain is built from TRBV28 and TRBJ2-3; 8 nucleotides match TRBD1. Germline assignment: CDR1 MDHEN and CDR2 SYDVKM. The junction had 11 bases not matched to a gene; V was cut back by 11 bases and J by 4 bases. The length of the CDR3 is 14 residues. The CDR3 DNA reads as TGTGCCCGCGGCCTGGACAGGGACTCAGATACGCAGTATTTT. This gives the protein CARGLDRDSDTQYF.

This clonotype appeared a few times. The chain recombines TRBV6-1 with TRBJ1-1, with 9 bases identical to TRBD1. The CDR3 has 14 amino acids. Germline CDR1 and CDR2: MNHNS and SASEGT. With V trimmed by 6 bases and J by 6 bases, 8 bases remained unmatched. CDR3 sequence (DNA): TGTGCCAGCAGACACACAGGGGGCGACCCTGAAGCTTTCTTT. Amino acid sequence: CASRHTGGDPEAFF.

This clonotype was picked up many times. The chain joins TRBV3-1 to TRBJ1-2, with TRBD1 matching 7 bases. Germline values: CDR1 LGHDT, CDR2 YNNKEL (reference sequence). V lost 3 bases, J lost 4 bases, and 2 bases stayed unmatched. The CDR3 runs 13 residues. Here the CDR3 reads CASSQGQTYGYTF. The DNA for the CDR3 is TGTGCCAGCAGCCAGGGACAGACCTATGGCTACACCTTC.

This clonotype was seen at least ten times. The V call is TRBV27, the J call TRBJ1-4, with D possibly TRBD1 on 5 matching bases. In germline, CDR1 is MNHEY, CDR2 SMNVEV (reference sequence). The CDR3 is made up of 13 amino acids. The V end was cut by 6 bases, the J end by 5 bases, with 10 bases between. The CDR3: CASRSRQNEKLFF. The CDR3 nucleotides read TGTGCCAGCAGATCCAGACAGAATGAAAAACTGTTTTTT.

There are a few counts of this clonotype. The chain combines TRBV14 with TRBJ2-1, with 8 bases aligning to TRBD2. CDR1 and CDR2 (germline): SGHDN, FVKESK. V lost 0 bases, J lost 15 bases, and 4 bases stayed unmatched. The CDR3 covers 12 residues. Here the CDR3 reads CASSQDSGGRFF. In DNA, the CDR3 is TGTGCCAGCAGCCAAGACAGCGGGGGTCGGTTCTTC.

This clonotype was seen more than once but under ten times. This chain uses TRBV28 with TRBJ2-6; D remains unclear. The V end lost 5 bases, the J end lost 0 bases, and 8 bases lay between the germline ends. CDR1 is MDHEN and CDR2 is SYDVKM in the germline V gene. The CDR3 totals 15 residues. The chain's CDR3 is CASSLSISGANVLTF. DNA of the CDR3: TGTGCCAGCAGTCTCAGTATCTCTGGGGCCAACGTCCTGACTTTC.

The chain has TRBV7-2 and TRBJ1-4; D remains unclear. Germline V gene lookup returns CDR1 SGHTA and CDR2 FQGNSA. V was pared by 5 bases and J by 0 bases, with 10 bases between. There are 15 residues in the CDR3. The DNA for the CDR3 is TGTGCCAGCAGCCCTCACGGCGCAACTAATGAAAAACTGTTTTTT. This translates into CASSPHGATNEKLFF.

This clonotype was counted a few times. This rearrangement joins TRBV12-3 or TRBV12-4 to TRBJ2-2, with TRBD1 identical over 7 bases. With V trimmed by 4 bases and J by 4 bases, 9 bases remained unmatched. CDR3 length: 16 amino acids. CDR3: CASSSYRDSLTGELFF. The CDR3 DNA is TGTGCCAGCAGTTCCTACCGGGACAGCCTCACCGGGGAGCTGTTTTTT.